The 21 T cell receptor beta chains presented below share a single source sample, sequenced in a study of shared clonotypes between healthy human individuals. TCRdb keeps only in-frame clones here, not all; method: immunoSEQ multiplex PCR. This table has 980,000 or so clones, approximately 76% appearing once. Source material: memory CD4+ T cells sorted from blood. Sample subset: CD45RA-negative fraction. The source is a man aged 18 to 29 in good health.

Written as DNA, the CDR3 is TGTGCCAGCAGCGTAGGGACAGGGGTCAAGGATACGCAGTATTTT. Amino acids: CASSVGTGVKDTQYF. V usage is TRBV9 and J usage is TRBJ2-3; 9 bases match TRBD1. Trimming at V came to 0 bases and at J to 6 bases, leaving 5 bases not matched to a gene. The CDR3 extends over 15 amino acids. The germline CDR1 and CDR2 sequences are SGDLS and YYNGEE.

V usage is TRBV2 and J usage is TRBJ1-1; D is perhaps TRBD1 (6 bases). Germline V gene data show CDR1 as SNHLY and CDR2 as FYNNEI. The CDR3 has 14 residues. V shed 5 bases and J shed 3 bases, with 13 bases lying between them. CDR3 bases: TGTGCCAGCAGTATCAGGGGCGGAGACACTGAAGCTTTCTTT. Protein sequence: CASSIRGGDTEAFF.

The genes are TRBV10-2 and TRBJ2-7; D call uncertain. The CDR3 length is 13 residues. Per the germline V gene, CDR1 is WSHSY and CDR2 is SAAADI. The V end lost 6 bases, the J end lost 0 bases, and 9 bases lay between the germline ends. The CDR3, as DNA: TGCGCCAGCAGCTACGGGCCCTCCTACGAGCAGTACTTC. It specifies CASSYGPSYEQYF.

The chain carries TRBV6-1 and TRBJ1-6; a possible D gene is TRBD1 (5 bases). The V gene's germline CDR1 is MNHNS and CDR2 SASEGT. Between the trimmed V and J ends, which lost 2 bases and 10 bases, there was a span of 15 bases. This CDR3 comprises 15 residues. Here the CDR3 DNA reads TGTGCCAGCAGTGAAACCCCCCGGGGGAGGTCACCCCTCCACTTT. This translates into CASSETPRGRSPLHF.

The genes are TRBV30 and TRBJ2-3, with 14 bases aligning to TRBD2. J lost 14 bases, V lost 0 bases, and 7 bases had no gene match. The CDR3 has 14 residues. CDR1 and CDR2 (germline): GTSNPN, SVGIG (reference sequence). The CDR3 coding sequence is TGTGCCTGGAGTGTAGCTGGGACTAGCGGGAGTCCGTATTTT. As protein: CAWSVAGTSGSPYF.

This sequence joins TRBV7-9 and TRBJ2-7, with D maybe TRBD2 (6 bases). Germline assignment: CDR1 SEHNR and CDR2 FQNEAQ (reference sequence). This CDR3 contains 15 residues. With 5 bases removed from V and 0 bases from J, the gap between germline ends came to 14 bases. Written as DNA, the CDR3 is TGTGCCAGCAGCCCAGTCGGGAGAAGCTCCTACGAGCAGTACTTC. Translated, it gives CASSPVGRSSYEQYF.

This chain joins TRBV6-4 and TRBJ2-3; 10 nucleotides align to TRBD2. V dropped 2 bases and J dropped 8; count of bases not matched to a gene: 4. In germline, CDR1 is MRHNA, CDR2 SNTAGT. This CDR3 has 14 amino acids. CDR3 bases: TGTGCCAGCAGTGACCTGGCTAGCGGGGGTACGCAGTATTTT. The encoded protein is CASSDLASGGTQYF.

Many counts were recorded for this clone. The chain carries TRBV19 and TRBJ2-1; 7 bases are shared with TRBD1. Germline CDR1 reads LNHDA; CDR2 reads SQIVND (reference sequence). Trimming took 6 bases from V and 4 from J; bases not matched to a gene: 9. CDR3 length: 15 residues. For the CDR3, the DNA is TGTGCCAGTAGCCCCCGGGACAGTATTTACAATGAGCAGTTCTTC. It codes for CASSPRDSIYNEQFF.

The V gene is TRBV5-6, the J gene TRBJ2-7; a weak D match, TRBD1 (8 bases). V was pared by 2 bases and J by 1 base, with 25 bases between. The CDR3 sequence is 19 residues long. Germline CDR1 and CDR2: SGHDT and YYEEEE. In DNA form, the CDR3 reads TGTGCCAGCAGCTTTGGGGGAGGACAGGGAGGGAGGCCTTCCTACGAGCAGTACTTC. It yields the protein CASSFGGGQGGRPSYEQYF.

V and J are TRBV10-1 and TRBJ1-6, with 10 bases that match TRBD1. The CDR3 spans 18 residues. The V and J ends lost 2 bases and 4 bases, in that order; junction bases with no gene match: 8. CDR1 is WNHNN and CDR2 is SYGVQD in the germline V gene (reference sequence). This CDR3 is CASSEGDRGRGYNSPLHF. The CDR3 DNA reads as TGCGCCAGCAGTGAGGGGGACAGGGGTAGAGGGTATAATTCACCCCTCCACTTT.

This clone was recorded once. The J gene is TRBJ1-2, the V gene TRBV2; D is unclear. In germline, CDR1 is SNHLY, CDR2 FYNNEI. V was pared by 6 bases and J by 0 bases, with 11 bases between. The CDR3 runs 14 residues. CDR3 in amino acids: CASRASTANYGYTF. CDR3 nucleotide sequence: TGTGCCAGCAGGGCGAGTACAGCTAACTATGGCTACACCTTC.

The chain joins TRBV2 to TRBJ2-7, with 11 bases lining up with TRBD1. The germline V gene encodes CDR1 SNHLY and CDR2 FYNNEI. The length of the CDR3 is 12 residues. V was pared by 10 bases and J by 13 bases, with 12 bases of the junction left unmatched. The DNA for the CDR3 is TGTGCCACCCAAGAGGACAGGGGGCCCCTCTACTTC. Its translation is CATQEDRGPLYF.

CDR3 residues: CATSRAQAGSTEAFF. CDR3 nucleotide sequence: TGTGCCACCAGCAGAGCGCAAGCGGGAAGCACTGAAGCTTTCTTT. The chain carries TRBV15 and TRBJ1-1, with no clear D. CDR3 length: 15 residues. The germline V gene has CDR1 LNHNV and CDR2 YYDKDF (reference sequence). Trimming pared 1 base from V and 4 bases from J, leaving 13 bases between.

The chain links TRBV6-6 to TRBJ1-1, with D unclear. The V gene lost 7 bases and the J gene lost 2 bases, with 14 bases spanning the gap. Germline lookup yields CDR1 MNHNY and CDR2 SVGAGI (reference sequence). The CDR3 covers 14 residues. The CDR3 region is CASTKPPGNTEAFF. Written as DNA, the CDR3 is TGTGCCAGCACCAAACCCCCAGGCAACACTGAAGCTTTCTTT.

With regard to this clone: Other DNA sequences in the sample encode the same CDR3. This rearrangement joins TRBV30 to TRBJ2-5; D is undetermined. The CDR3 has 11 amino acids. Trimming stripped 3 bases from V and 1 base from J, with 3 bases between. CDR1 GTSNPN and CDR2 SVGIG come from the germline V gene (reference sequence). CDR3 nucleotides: TGTGCCTGGAGCCTCCAAGAGACCCAGTACTTC. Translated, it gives CAWSLQETQYF.

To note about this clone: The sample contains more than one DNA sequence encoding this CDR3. The CDR3 nucleotides are TGTGCCAGCTCACCGCCACTCCAAGAGACCCAGTACTTC. Protein product: CASSPPLQETQYF. The chain uses TRBV18 and TRBJ2-5; the D is unclear. The CDR3 covers 13 residues. From germline, CDR1 is KGHSH and CDR2 LQKENI. Trimming stripped 3 bases from V and 1 base from J, with 6 bases between.

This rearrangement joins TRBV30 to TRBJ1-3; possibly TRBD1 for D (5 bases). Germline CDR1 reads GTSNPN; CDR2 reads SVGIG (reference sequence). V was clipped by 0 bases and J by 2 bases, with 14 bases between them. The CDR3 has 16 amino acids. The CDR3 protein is CAWSVLEGRPGNTIYF. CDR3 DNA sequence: TGTGCCTGGAGTGTGCTAGAGGGGAGGCCTGGAAACACCATATATTTT.

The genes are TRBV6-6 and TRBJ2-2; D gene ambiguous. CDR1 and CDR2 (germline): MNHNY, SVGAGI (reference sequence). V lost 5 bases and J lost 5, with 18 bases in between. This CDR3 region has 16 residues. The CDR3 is CASSPSRITITGELFF. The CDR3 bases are TGTGCCAGCAGTCCCTCCAGGATCACCATAACCGGGGAGCTGTTTTTT.

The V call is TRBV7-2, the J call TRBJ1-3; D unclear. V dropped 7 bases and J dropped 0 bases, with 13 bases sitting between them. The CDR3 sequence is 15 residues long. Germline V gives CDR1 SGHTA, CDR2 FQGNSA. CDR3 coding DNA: TGTGCCAGCATCCAGGACGGAATCTCTGGAAACACCATATATTTT. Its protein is CASIQDGISGNTIYF. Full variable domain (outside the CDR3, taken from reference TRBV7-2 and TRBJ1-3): GAGVSQSPSNKVTEKGKDVELRCDPISGHTALYWYRQSLGQGLEFLIYFQGNSAPDKSGLPSDRFSAERTGGSVSTLTIQRTQQEDSAVYLCASIQDGISGNTIYFGEGSWLTVV.

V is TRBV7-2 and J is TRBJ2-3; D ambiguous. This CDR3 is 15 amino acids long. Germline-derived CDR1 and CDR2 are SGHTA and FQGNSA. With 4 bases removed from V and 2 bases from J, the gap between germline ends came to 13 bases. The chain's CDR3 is CASSYDGRPTDTQYF. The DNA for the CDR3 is TGTGCCAGCAGCTACGACGGACGACCCACAGATACGCAGTATTTT.

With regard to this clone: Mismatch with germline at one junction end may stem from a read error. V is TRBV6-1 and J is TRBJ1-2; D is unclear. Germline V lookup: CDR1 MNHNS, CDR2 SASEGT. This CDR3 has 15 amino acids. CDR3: CASTEQRTSNYGYTF. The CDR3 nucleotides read TGTGCCAGCACTGAACAGCGAACCTCTAACTATGGCTACACCTTC.